Sequencing of this T cell receptor beta chain was carried out in a study of radiation and T cells in renal cell carcinoma. The time point was: blood 4 weeks post-SBRT, at nephrectomy. Regarding treatment: 15 Gy SBRT to primary tumor, nephrectomy 4 weeks later. Nephrectomy followed 15 Gy stereotactic body radiation by 4 weeks. Blood was sampled at baseline, 2 weeks and 4 weeks after SBRT. Method: immunoSEQ multiplex PCR; TCRdb's copy keeps in-frame clones and lacks some. The sample includes around 170,000 clones, around 89% of them seen just once. The germline V gene encodes CDR1 MNHNS and CDR2 SASEGT. The V end was cut by 0 bases, the J end by 13 bases, with 13 bases between. CDR3 length: 13 amino acids.

The chain couples TRBV6-1 to TRBJ2-1; no definite D call. The material was blood, obtained from a patient whose treatment included radiotherapy and nephrectomy. The source of this sequence is a woman in her forties or fifties with renal cell carcinoma. CDR3 protein: CASSEARFRYQFF. In nucleotides, the CDR3 is TGTGCCAGCAGTGAAGCGCGTTTCAGATACCAGTTCTTC.